A single sample is the source of the 30 T cell receptor beta chains below, sequenced in a study of T cells after posttransplantation cyclophosphamide. TCRdb's copy holds only in-frame clones and misses some; the assay was immunoSEQ multiplex PCR. This table has fewer than 60,000 clones, 90% to 95% appearing once. The specimen was PBMCs. These receptors were taken from a woman under 40 in good health and a related stem cell transplant donor.

This clone has just one count. The rearrangement links TRBV28 to TRBJ1-2; 7 bases match TRBD1. This CDR3 is 13 amino acids long. Germline CDR1 reads MDHEN; CDR2 reads SYDVKM. Trimming cost V 6 bases and J 4 bases; bases outside gene matches: 5. In nucleotides, the CDR3 is TGTGCCAGCAGGTCGGGACAGACCTATGGCTACACCTTC. Amino acids: CASRSGQTYGYTF.

The chain has TRBV15 and TRBJ2-5; D may be TRBD2 (5 bases). V gave up 8 bases and J gave up 1 base, with 11 bases separating them. This CDR3 has 13 amino acids. The V gene's germline CDR1 is LNHNV and CDR2 YYDKDF (reference sequence). The CDR3 bases are TGTGCCACCGGGCGGGCCCCCCAAGAGACCCAGTACTTC. Its protein is CATGRAPQETQYF.

J is TRBJ2-1 and V is TRBV30; 7 bases are shared with TRBD1. The CDR3 length is 15 residues. V lost 4 bases, J lost 2 bases, and 8 bases stayed unmatched. The germline gives CDR1 GTSNPN, CDR2 SVGIG (reference sequence). The CDR3 nucleotides are TGTGCCTGGAATCCAAGGGGACAGCCCTACAATGAGCAGTTCTTC. Amino acid sequence: CAWNPRGQPYNEQFF.

This chain links TRBV7-2 with TRBJ2-7; D is perhaps TRBD1 (6 bases). Looked up from germline, CDR1 is SGHTA and CDR2 is FQGNSA. CDR3 size: 12 residues. Trimming pared 3 bases from V and 6 bases from J, leaving 9 bases between. The CDR3 loop reads CASSFDRLEQYF. Written as DNA, the CDR3 is TGTGCCAGCAGCTTCGACAGGCTCGAGCAGTACTTC.

The chain uses TRBV5-1 and TRBJ2-1; 10 bases match TRBD2. Germline CDR1 is SGHRS and CDR2 is YFSETQ. V lost 3 bases and J lost 10; bases outside the gene matches: 4. The CDR3 covers 13 residues. CDR3 residues: CASSSTTSGEQFF. The CDR3 region has the DNA TGCGCCAGCAGCTCTACGACTAGCGGGGAGCAGTTCTTC.

The J gene is TRBJ2-1, the V gene TRBV18; 11 positions match TRBD2. From germline, CDR1 is KGHSH and CDR2 LQKENI. Trimming removed 1 base from V and 2 bases from J; junction bases left unmatched: 1. The CDR3 is 16 amino acids. The CDR3 DNA follows: TGTGCCAGCTCACCACTAGCGGGGGGGCCCTACAATGAGCAGTTCTTC. It yields the protein CASSPLAGGPYNEQFF.

The chain links TRBV5-1 to TRBJ1-1; 7 bases fit TRBD1. V shed 3 bases and J 4 bases; nucleotides not matched to a gene: 6. Germline V gene sequence: CDR1 SGHRS, CDR2 YFSETQ. The length of the CDR3 is 14 residues. CDR3: CASSSGTEGTEAFF. Written as DNA, the CDR3 is TGCGCCAGCAGCTCGGGGACAGAAGGCACTGAAGCTTTCTTT. The variable domain in full, with the rest retrieved from reference TRBV5-1 and TRBJ1-1, is KAGVTQTPRYLIKTRGQQVTLSCSPISGHRSVSWYQQTPGQGLQFLFEYFSETQRNKGNFPGRFSGRQFSNSRSEMNVSTLELGDSALYLCASSSGTEGTEAFFGQGTRLTVV.

This chain links TRBV5-6 with TRBJ1-6; maybe TRBD1 (5 bases). The CDR3 sequence is 16 residues long. V was clipped by 4 bases and J by 4 bases, with 15 bases between them. CDR1 and CDR2 (germline): SGHDT, YYEEEE. The CDR3 nucleotides read TGTGCCAGCAGCCCCCAGAACACAGGTTATAATTCACCCCTCCACTTT. This sequence encodes CASSPQNTGYNSPLHF. Full variable domain (remainder filled in from reference TRBV5-6 and TRBJ1-6): DAGVTQSPTHLIKTRGQQVTLRCSPKSGHDTVSWYQQALGQGPQFIFQYYEEEERQRGNFPDRFSGHQFPNYSSELNVNALLLGDSALYLCASSPQNTGYNSPLHFGNGTRLTVT.

The V gene is TRBV11-2, the J gene TRBJ2-5, with TRBD1 matching 7 bases. This CDR3 has 15 residues. Germline V gene data show CDR1 as SGHAT and CDR2 as FQNNGV. With V trimmed by 5 bases and J by 2 bases, 8 bases remained unmatched. CDR3 in amino acids: CASSPFSTGQETQYF. The CDR3 DNA sequence: TGTGCCAGCAGCCCCTTCTCGACAGGGCAAGAGACCCAGTACTTC.

The J gene is TRBJ1-1, the V gene TRBV10-3; TRBD1 is a possible D gene (6 bases). The CDR3 sequence is 14 residues long. V was cut by 10 bases and J by 6 bases, with 21 bases left in between. CDR1 and CDR2 (germline): ENHRY, SYGVKD. The CDR3 protein is CATRPVQGIPEAFF. As DNA, the CDR3 is TGTGCCACGAGACCTGTACAGGGTATCCCTGAAGCTTTCTTT.

The CDR3 bases are TGTGCCAGCAGCTTTTCTGACACGATCACCGGGGAGCTGTTTTTT. Translation: CASSFSDTITGELFF. This sequence joins TRBV5-5 and TRBJ2-2; D uncertain. The germline CDR1 and CDR2 sequences are SGHKS and YYEKEE (reference sequence). The CDR3 consists of 15 residues. The germline V and J ends were trimmed by 2 bases and 4 bases, with 12 bases remaining between them.

The chain has TRBV5-6 and TRBJ2-7; no clear D gene. From germline, CDR1 is SGHDT and CDR2 YYEEEE. V was clipped by 4 bases and J by 0 bases, with 14 bases between them. This CDR3 contains 15 residues. The CDR3 DNA reads as TGTGCCAGCAGCCGGGTCGCGGCAAGCTCCTACGAGCAGTACTTC. This sequence encodes CASSRVAASSYEQYF. Together with reference TRBV5-6 and TRBJ2-7, the CDR3 gives the full variable domain: DAGVTQSPTHLIKTRGQQVTLRCSPKSGHDTVSWYQQALGQGPQFIFQYYEEEERQRGNFPDRFSGHQFPNYSSELNVNALLLGDSALYLCASSRVAASSYEQYFGPGTRLTVT.

The genes are TRBV19 and TRBJ2-1; TRBD1 aligns across 8 bases. V lost 8 bases, J lost 8 bases, and 8 bases stayed unmatched. CDR1 and CDR2 (germline): LNHDA, SQIVND (reference sequence). The CDR3 contains 13 residues. The CDR3 nucleotides are TGTGCCAGTGCAGAGGACAGGGTCGATGAGCAGTTCTTC. It encodes CASAEDRVDEQFF.

The chain recombines TRBV9 with TRBJ1-2, with no clear D. Germline V gene sequence: CDR1 SGDLS, CDR2 YYNGEE. V lost 0 bases to trimming and J lost 5 bases, with 8 bases between them. The CDR3 sequence is 13 residues long. This chain's CDR3 is CASSVASGYGYTF. For the CDR3, the DNA is TGTGCCAGCAGCGTAGCTTCGGGTTATGGCTACACCTTC.

The chain has TRBV7-6 and TRBJ2-3, with D tentatively TRBD1 (6 bases). CDR1 is SGHVS and CDR2 is FNYEAQ in the germline V gene. This CDR3 contains 15 residues. V was clipped by 1 base and J by 0 bases, with 8 bases between them. In DNA form, the CDR3 reads TGTGCCAGCAGCTTAGGGGGGCCTAGCACAGATACGCAGTATTTT. It specifies CASSLGGPSTDTQYF.

V is TRBV7-2 and J is TRBJ1-5; unclear D gene. Germline values: CDR1 SGHTA, CDR2 FQGNSA. Trimming cost V 7 bases and J 6 bases, with 22 bases left between them. The CDR3 contains 16 residues. The DNA of the CDR3 is TGTGCCAGCAAGGGCGGTGGTGCGGGGTTGCTTCAGCCCCAGCATTTT. This sequence encodes CASKGGGAGLLQPQHF.

The gene calls are TRBV5-4 and TRBJ2-1; D gene ambiguous. Trimming stripped 1 base from V and 7 bases from J, with 6 bases between. Germline V gene data show CDR1 as SGHNT and CDR2 as YYREEE (reference sequence). The CDR3 length is 12 residues. This chain's CDR3 is CASSLTGNEQFF. The CDR3 bases are TGTGCCAGCAGCTTGACCGGGAATGAGCAGTTCTTC.

This rearrangement joins TRBV6-1 to TRBJ1-6; D ambiguous. There are 13 residues in the CDR3. The V end lost 6 bases, the J end lost 7 bases, and 10 bases lay between the germline ends. The germline CDR1 and CDR2 sequences are MNHNS and SASEGT. The CDR3 spells CASRRVINSPLHF. The CDR3 coding sequence is TGTGCCAGCAGACGCGTAATCAATTCACCCCTCCACTTT.

CDR3 sequence reads: CASRFGFRSPLHF. For the CDR3, the DNA is TGTGCCAGCAGGTTCGGGTTTCGATCACCCCTCCACTTT. The chain joins TRBV28 to TRBJ1-6, with D uncertain. The CDR3 covers 13 residues. The ends were cut back, 6 bases at V and 10 bases at J, with 13 bases in the middle. From germline, CDR1 is MDHEN and CDR2 SYDVKM.

The V gene is TRBV5-1, the J gene TRBJ2-3; 14 positions match TRBD2. Germline CDR1 SGHRS, CDR2 YFSETQ. The V segment lost 4 bases and the J segment 5 bases; nucleotides outside the gene matches: 6. This CDR3 has 16 amino acids. In DNA, the CDR3 is TGCGCCAGCAGCCAGACTAGCGGGGGGGCTAGAGATACGCAGTATTTT. As protein: CASSQTSGGARDTQYF.

This CDR3 reads CASSLGRSANYGYTF. The CDR3 DNA follows: TGTGCCAGCAGCTTAGGACGGTCCGCTAACTATGGCTACACCTTC. This rearrangement joins TRBV13 to TRBJ1-2; D is uncertain. Germline V gives CDR1 PRHDT, CDR2 FYEKMQ (reference sequence). Trimming shortened V by 0 bases and J by 0 bases, and 8 bases separated the two germline ends. The CDR3 consists of 15 residues. Supplemented by reference TRBV13 and TRBJ1-2, the full variable domain reads AAGVIQSPRHLIKEKRETATLKCYPIPRHDTVYWYQQGPGQDPQFLISFYEKMQSDKGSIPDRFSAQQFSDYHSELNMSSLELGDSALYFCASSLGRSANYGYTFGSGTRLTVV.

The chain uses TRBV2 and TRBJ1-2; a weak D match, TRBD1 (5 bases). Per germline, CDR1 SNHLY and CDR2 FYNNEI. This CDR3 comprises 15 residues. The V end lost 3 bases, the J end lost 1 base, and 12 bases lay between the germline ends. The CDR3 DNA follows: TGTGCCAGCAGTGAGTCCAGGGAGGTTAACTATGGCTACACCTTC. It yields the protein CASSESREVNYGYTF.

The V call is TRBV6-4, the J call TRBJ1-1; TRBD1 might be the D (5 bases). V was pared by 4 bases and J by 3 bases, with 15 bases between. The length of the CDR3 is 15 residues. Germline lookup yields CDR1 MRHNA and CDR2 SNTAGT. CDR3 in amino acids: CASSATAEGDTEAFF. Written as DNA, the CDR3 is TGTGCCAGCAGTGCGACAGCTGAAGGGGACACTGAAGCTTTCTTT.

This chain links TRBV19 with TRBJ1-4; TRBD1 aligns across 8 bases. Germline-derived CDR1 and CDR2 are LNHDA and SQIVND (reference sequence). After removal of 1 base from V and 4 bases from J, the junction contained 5 bases not matched to a gene. The CDR3 length is 16 residues. The CDR3 region is CASSIGGQVVNEKLFF. As DNA, the CDR3 is TGTGCCAGTAGTATAGGGGGACAGGTCGTTAATGAAAAACTGTTTTTT.

The CDR3 DNA is TGTGCCAGCTCATCGGACAGGGGGCTCGGAGAGACCCAGTACTTC. Translating it yields CASSSDRGLGETQYF. This sequence joins TRBV18 and TRBJ2-5; 11 bases map to TRBD1. This CDR3 contains 15 residues. V was clipped by 5 bases and J by 4 bases; unmatched bases: 6. Germline V CDR1 and CDR2: KGHSH, LQKENI. The whole variable domain, remainder taken from reference TRBV18 and TRBJ2-5, is NAGVMQNPRHLVRRRGQEARLRCSPMKGHSHVYWYRQLPEEGLKFMVYLQKENIIDESGMPKERFSAEFPKEGPSILRIQQVVRGDSAAYFCASSSDRGLGETQYFGPGTRLLVL.

The chain uses TRBV2 and TRBJ2-5, with 7 bases identical to TRBD1. V was pared by 8 bases and J by 5 bases, with 11 bases of the junction left unmatched. Germline V gene lookup returns CDR1 SNHLY and CDR2 FYNNEI. The CDR3 contains 14 residues. In nucleotides, the CDR3 is TGTGCCAGCCTTGGTACAGGGGTTTCGGAGACCCAGTACTTC. Residues: CASLGTGVSETQYF. The full variable domain, its missing parts supplied by reference TRBV2 and TRBJ2-5, is EPEVTQTPSHQVTQMGQEVILRCVPISNHLYFYWYRQILGQKVEFLVSFYNNEISEKSEIFDDQFSVERPDGSNFTLKIRSTKLEDSAMYFCASLGTGVSETQYFGPGTRLLVL.

This chain links TRBV5-5 with TRBJ1-5; D perhaps matches TRBD1 (5 bases). Germline CDR1 is SGHKS and CDR2 is YYEKEE (reference sequence). The V and J ends lost 0 bases and 7 bases respectively, with 8 bases between them. CDR3 length equals 13 residues. The CDR3 bases are TGTGCCAGCAGCTTGGCGGGGGACCAGCCCCAGCATTTT. As protein: CASSLAGDQPQHF.

The rearrangement uses TRBV7-2 and TRBJ2-1; possible D gene TRBD2, 7 bases. V was clipped by 5 bases and J by 8 bases, with 13 bases between them. Germline CDR1 is SGHTA and CDR2 is FQGNSA. There are 13 residues in the CDR3. Here the CDR3 DNA reads TGTGCCAGCAGCGAGGGGGGGGGCTATGAGCAGTTCTTC. Translation gives CASSEGGGYEQFF.

This chain links TRBV4-2 with TRBJ2-3; a weak D match, TRBD2 (6 bases). V dropped 0 bases and J dropped 1 base, with 8 bases sitting between them. The CDR3 extends over 15 amino acids. Germline V CDR1 and CDR2: LGHNA, YNFKEQ. CDR3 in DNA: TGTGCCAGCAGCCAAGAGGCTAGCGGCACAGATACGCAGTATTTT. Its translation is CASSQEASGTDTQYF.

This clone was counted only a few times. CDR3 amino acids: CASSPLAGNQFF. The CDR3 coding sequence is TGTGCCAGCAGTCCACTAGCCGGAAACCAGTTCTTC. The chain recombines TRBV6-5 with TRBJ2-1; possibly TRBD2 for D (6 bases). Trimming took off 5 bases at V and 13 bases at J, with 15 bases between the two ends. The CDR3 covers 12 residues. The germline V gene has CDR1 MNHEY and CDR2 SVGAGI.